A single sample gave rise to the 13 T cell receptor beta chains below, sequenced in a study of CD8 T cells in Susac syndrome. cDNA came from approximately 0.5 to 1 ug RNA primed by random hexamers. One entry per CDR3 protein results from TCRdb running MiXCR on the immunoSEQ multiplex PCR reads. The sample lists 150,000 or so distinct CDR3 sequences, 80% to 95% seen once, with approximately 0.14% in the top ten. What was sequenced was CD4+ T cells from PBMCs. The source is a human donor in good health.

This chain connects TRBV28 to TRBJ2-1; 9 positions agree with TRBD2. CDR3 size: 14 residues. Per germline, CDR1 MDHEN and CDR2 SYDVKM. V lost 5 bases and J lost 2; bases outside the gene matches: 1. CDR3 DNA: TGTGCCAGCAGTCTAGCGGGGACCTACAATGAGCAGTTCTTC. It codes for CASSLAGTYNEQFF.

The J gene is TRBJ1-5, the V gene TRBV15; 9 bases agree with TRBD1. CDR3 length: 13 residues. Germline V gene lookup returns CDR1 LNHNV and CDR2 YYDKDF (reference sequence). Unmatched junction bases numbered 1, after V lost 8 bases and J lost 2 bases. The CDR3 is CATRDRGNQPQHF. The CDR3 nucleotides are TGTGCCACCCGGGACAGGGGCAATCAGCCCCAGCATTTT.

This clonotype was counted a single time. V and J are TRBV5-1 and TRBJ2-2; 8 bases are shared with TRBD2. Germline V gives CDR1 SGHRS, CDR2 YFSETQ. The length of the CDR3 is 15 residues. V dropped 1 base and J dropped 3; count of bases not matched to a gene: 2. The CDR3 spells CASSLPAGDTGELFF. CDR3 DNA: TGCGCCAGCAGCTTGCCAGCGGGGGACACCGGGGAGCTGTTTTTT.

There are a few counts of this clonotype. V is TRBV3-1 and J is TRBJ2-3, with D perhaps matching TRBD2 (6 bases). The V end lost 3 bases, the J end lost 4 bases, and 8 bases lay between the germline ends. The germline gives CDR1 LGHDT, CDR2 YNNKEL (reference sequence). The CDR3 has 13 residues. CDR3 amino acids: CASSQAGSDTQYF. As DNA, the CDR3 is TGTGCCAGCAGCCAGGCGGGATCAGATACGCAGTATTTT.

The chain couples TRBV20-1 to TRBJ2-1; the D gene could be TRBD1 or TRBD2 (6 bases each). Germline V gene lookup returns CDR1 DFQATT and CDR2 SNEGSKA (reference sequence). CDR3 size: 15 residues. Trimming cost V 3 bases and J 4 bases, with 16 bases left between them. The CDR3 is CSASPDGGTYNEQFF. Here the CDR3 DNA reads TGCAGTGCTAGTCCGGACGGGGGCACTTACAATGAGCAGTTCTTC.

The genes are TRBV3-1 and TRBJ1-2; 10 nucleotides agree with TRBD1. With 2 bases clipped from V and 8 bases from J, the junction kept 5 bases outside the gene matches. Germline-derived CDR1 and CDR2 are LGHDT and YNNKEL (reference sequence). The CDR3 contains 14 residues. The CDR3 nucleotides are TGTGCCAGCAGCCAACCCGGGACAGGGGAGGGCTACACCTTC. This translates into CASSQPGTGEGYTF.

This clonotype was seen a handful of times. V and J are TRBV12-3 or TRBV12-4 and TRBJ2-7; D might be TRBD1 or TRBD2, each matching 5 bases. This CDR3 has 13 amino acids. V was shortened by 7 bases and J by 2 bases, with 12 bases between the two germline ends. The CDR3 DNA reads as TGTGCCAGCACTCCCGGGGCCCCCTACGAGCAGTACTTC. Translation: CASTPGAPYEQYF.

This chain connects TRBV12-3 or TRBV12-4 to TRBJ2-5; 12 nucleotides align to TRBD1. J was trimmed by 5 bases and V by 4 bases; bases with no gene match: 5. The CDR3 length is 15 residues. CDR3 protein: CASSSGTGGVETQYF. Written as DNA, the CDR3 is TGTGCCAGCAGTTCCGGGACAGGGGGCGTCGAGACCCAGTACTTC.

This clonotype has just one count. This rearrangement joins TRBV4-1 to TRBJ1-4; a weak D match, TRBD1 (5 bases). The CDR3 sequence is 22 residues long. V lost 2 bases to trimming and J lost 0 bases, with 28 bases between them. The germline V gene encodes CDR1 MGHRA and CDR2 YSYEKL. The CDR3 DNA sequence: TGCGCCAGCAGCCAACGTCCCGTTTTTGGGGCCGTTGCCGTTGCAACTAATGAAAAACTGTTTTTT. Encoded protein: CASSQRPVFGAVAVATNEKLFF.

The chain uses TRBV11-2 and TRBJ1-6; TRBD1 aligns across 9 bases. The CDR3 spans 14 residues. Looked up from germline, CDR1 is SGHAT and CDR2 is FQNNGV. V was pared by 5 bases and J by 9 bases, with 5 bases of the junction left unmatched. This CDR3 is CASSLGQGGSPLHF. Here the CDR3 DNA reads TGTGCCAGCAGCCTGGGACAGGGAGGTTCACCCCTCCACTTT.

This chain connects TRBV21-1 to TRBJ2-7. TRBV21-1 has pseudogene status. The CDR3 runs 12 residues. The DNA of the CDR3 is TGTGCCAGCAGCAAAGCCGGCTACGAGCAGTACTTC. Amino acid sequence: CASSKAGYEQYF.

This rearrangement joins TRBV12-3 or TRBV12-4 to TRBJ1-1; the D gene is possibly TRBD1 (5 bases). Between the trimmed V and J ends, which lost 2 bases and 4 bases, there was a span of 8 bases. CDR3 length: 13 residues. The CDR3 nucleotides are TGTGCCAGCAGTTTAACAACAGGCACTGAAGCTTTCTTT. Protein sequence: CASSLTTGTEAFF.

The CDR3 region has the DNA TGTGCCAGCCGTTTCCGAAGGACCGGGGAGCTGTTTTTT. Translation gives CASRFRRTGELFF. The chain is built from TRBV7-9 and TRBJ2-2, with D unclear. The CDR3 is made up of 13 amino acids. The V gene's germline CDR1 is SEHNR and CDR2 FQNEAQ (reference sequence). V shed 8 bases and J shed 5 bases, with 12 bases lying between them. Based on the CDR3 plus reference TRBV7-9 and TRBJ2-2, the full variable domain is DTGVSQNPRHKITKRGQNVTFRCDPISEHNRLYWYRQTLGQGPEFLTYFQNEAQLEKSRLLSDRFSAERPKGSFSTLEIQRTEQGDSAMYLCASRFRRTGELFFGEGSRLTVL.